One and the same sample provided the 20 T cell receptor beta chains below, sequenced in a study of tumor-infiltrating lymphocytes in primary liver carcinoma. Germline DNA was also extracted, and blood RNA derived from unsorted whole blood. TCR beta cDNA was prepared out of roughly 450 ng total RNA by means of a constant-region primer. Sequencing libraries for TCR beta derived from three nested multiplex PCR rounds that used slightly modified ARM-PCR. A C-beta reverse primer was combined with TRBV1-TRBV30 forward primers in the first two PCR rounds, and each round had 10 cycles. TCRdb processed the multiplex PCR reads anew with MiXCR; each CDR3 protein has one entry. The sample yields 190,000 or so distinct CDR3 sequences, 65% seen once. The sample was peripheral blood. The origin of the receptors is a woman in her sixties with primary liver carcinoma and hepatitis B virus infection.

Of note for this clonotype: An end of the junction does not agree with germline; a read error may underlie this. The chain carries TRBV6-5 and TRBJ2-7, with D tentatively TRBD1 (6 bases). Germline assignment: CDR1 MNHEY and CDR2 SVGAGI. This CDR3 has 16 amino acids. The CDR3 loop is CPSSYSSETGSYERYF. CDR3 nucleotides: TGTCCCAGCAGTTACTCGTCGGAGACAGGCTCCTACGAGCGGTACTTC.

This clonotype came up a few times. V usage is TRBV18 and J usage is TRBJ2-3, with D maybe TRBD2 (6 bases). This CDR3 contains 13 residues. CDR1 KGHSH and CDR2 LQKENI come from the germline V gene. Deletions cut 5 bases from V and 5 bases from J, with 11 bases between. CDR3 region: CASSVRDGDTQYF. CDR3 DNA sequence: TGTGCCAGCTCAGTGCGGGATGGAGATACGCAGTATTTT.

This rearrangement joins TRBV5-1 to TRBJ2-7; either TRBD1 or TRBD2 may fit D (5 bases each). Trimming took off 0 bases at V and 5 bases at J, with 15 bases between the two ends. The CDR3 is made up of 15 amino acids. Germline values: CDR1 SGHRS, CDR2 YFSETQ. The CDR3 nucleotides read TGCGCCAGCAGCTTGGAGGGTGTCAGGGACCACGAGCAGTACTTC. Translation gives CASSLEGVRDHEQYF.

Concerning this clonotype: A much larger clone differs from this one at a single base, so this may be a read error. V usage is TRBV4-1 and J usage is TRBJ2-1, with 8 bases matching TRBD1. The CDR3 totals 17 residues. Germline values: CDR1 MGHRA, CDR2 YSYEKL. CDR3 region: CVSSQDRQGRPYNEQFF. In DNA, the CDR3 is TGCGTCAGCAGCCAGGATCGACAGGGGCGACCTTACAATGAGCAGTTCTTC.

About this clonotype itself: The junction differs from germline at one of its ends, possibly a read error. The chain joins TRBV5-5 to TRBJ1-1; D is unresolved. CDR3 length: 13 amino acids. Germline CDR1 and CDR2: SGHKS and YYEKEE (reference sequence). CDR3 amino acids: CGSSLGPNTEAFF. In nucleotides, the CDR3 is TGTGGCAGCAGCTTGGGTCCGAACACTGAAGCTTTCTTT. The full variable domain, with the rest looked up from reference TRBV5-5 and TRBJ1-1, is DAGVTQSPTHLIKTRGQQVTLRCSPISGHKSVSWYQQVLGQGPQFIFQYYEKEERGRGNFPDRFSARQFPNYSSELNVNALLLGDSALYLCGSSLGPNTEAFFGQGTRLTVV.

The CDR3 here is CASNSLSSGRTGELFF. CDR3 DNA: TGTGCCAGCAATTCCTTAAGTTCGGGGCGCACCGGGGAGCTGTTTTTT. This chain links TRBV5-5 with TRBJ2-2; D may correspond to TRBD1 or TRBD2 (5 bases each). CDR3 size: 16 residues. V was trimmed by 6 bases and J by 4 bases, leaving 19 bases between them. Germline V gene sequence: CDR1 SGHKS, CDR2 YYEKEE (reference sequence).

This CDR3 is CASSQARTGGWGELFF. CDR3 coding DNA: TGTGCCAGCAGCCAGGCTCGGACAGGGGGCTGGGGAGAGCTGTTTTTT. The chain couples TRBV4-2 to TRBJ2-2, with 11 positions matching TRBD1. The CDR3 is 16 residues long. Trimming at V came to 3 bases and at J to 11 bases, leaving 11 bases not matched to a gene. The V gene's germline CDR1 is LGHNA and CDR2 YNFKEQ.

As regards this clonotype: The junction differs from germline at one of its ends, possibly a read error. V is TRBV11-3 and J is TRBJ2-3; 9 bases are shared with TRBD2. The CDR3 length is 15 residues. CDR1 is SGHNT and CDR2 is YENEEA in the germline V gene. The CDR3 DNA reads TGTGCCAGCAGCCTGGGACTAGCCACCACAGATACGCAGTATTTC. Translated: CASSLGLATTDTQYF. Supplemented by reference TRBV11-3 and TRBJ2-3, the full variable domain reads EAGVVQSPRYKIIEKKQPVAFWCNPISGHNTLYWYLQNLGQGPELLIRYENEEAVDDSQLPKDRFSAERLKGVDSTLKIQPAELGDSAVYLCASSLGLATTDTQYFGPGTRLTVL.

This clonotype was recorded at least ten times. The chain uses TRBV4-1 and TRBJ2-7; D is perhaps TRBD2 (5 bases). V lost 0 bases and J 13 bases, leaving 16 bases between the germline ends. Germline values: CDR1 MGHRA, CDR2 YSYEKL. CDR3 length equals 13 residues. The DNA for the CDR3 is TGCGCCAGCAGCCAAGATCCCGGGGTCCGAATCTACTTC. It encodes CASSQDPGVRIYF.

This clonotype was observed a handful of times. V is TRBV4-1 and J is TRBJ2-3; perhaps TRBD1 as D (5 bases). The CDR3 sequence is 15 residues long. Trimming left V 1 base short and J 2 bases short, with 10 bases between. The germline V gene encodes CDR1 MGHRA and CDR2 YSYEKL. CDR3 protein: CASSQGGHPTDTQYF. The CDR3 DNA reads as TGCGCCAGCAGCCAAGGGGGCCACCCCACAGATACGCAGTATTTT.

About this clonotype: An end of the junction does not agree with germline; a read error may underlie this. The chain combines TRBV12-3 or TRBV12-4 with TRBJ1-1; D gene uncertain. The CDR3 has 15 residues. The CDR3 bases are TGTGCCAGCAGTTTAAGCTCAGGCCGGAACACTGAAGCTTTATTT. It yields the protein CASSLSSGRNTEALF.

The CDR3 DNA reads as TGTGCCAGTAGTAAGGGACTAGCGGGGCCGGCGAACACCGGGGAGCTGTTTTTT. Encoded protein: CASSKGLAGPANTGELFF. The rearrangement uses TRBV19 and TRBJ2-2; 13 nucleotides line up with TRBD2. With V trimmed by 4 bases and J by 0 bases, 5 bases remained unmatched. The CDR3 loop spans 18 amino acids. Germline lookup yields CDR1 LNHDA and CDR2 SQIVND (reference sequence).

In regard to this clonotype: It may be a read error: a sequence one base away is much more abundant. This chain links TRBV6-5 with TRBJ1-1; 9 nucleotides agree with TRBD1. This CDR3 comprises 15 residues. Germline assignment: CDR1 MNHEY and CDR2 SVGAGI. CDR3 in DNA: TGTGCCAGCAACAGGCCGGGGACAGGGAACACTGAAGCTATCTTT. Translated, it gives CASNRPGTGNTEAIF.

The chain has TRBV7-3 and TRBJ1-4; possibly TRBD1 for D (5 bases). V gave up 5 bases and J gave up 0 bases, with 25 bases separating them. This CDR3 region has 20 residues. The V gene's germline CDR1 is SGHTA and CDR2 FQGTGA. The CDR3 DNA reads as TGTGCCAGCAGCCTCTACCCTATTGGACACCCAAGTACAACTAATGAAAAACTGTTTTTT. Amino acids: CASSLYPIGHPSTTNEKLFF.

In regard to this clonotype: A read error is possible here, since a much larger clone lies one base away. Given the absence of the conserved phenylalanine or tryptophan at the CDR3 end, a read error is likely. The CDR3 bases are TGTGCCAGCAGTTACAGGGACGCGGGGGGATATGGCTACACCTTA. Its protein is CASSYRDAGGYGYTL. The chain recombines TRBV6-6 with TRBJ1-2, with a weak D call TRBD1 (5 bases). Trimming removed 2 bases at V and 5 bases at J, with 15 bases between. This CDR3 is built from 15 residues. In germline, CDR1 is MNHNY, CDR2 SVGAGI (reference sequence).

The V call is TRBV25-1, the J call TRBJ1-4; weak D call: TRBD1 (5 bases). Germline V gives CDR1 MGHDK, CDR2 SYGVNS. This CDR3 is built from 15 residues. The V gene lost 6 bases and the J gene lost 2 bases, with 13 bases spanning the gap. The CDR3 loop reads CASSFSGGTNEKLFF. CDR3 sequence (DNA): TGTGCCAGCAGCTTCTCTGGGGGGACTAATGAAAAACTGTTTTTT.

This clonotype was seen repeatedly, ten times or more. CDR3 coding DNA: TGTGCCATCGCCGGGACGGGGGCCTACGAGCAGTACTTC. It yields the protein CAIAGTGAYEQYF. The chain recombines TRBV28 with TRBJ2-7; D is possibly TRBD2 (6 bases). The CDR3 has 13 residues. Germline V lookup: CDR1 MDHEN, CDR2 SYDVKM. V was shortened by 10 bases and J by 2 bases, with 15 bases between the two germline ends.

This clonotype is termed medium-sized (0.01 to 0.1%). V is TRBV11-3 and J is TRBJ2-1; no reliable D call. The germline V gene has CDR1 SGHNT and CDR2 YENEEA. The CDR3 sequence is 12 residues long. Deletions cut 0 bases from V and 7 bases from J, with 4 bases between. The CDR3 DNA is TGTGCCAGCAGCTTAGAAGGGAATGAGCAGTTCTTC. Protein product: CASSLEGNEQFF.

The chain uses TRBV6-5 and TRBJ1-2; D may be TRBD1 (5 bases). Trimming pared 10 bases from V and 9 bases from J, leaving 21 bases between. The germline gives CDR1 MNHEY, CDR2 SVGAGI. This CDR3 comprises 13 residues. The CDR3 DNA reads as TGTGCCATGAGTTTACAGGCGCTATATTGCTACACCTTC. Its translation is CAMSLQALYCYTF.

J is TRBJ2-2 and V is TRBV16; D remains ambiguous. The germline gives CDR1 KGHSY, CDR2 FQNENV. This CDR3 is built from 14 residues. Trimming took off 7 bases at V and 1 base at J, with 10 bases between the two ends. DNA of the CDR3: TGTGCCAGCAAGCCGATGCGGAACACCGGGGAGCTGTTTTTT. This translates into CASKPMRNTGELFF.